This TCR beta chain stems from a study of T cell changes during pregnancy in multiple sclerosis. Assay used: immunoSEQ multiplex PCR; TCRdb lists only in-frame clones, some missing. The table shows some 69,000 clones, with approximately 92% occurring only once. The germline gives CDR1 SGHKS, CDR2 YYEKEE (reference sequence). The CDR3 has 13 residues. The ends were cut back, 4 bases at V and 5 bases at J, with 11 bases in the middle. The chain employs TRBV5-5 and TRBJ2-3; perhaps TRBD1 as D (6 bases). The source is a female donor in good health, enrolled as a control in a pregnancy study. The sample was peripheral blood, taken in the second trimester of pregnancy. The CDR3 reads CASSPYREDTQYF. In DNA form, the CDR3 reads TGTGCCAGCAGCCCGTACAGGGAAGATACGCAGTATTTT.